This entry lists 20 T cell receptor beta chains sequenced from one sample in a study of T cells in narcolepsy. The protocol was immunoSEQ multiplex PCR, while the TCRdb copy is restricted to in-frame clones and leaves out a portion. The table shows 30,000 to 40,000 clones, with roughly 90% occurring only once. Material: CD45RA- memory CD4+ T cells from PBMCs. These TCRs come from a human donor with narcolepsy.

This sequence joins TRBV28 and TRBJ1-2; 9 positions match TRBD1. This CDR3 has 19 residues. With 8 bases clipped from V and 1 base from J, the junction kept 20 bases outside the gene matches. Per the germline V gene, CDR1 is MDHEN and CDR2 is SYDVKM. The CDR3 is CASCQAGTGGWLSNYGYTF. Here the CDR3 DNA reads TGTGCCAGCTGCCAAGCAGGAACAGGGGGCTGGTTGAGTAACTATGGCTACACCTTC.

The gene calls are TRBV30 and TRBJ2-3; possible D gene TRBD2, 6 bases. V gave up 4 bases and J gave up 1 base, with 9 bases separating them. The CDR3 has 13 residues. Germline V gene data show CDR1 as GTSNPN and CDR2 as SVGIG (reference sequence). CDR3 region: CAWKVAGTDTQYF. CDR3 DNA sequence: TGTGCCTGGAAAGTAGCGGGCACAGATACGCAGTATTTT.

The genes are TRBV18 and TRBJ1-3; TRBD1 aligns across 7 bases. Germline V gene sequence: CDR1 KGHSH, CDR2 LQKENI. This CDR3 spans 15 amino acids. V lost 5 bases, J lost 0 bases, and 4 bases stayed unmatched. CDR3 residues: CASSFQGDSGNTIYF. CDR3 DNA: TGTGCCAGCTCATTCCAGGGGGACTCTGGAAACACCATATATTTT.

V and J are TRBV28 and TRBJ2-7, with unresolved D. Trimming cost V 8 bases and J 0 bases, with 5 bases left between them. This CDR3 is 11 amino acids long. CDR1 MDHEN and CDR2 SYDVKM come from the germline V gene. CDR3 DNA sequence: TGTGCCAGCGGTAGCTCCTACGAGCAGTACTTC. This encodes CASGSSYEQYF.

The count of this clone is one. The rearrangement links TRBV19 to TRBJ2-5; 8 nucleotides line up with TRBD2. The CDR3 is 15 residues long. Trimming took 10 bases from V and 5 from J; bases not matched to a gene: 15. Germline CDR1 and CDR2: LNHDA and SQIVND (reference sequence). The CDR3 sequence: CATSDLRLAGETQYF. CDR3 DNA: TGTGCCACCTCGGATCTCCGGCTAGCGGGTGAGACCCAGTACTTC.

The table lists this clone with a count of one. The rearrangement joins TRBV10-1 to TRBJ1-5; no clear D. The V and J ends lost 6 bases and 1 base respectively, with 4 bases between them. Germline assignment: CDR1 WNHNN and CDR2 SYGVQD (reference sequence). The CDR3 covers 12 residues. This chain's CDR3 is CASRKSNQPQHF. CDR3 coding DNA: TGCGCCAGCAGGAAAAGCAATCAGCCCCAGCATTTT.

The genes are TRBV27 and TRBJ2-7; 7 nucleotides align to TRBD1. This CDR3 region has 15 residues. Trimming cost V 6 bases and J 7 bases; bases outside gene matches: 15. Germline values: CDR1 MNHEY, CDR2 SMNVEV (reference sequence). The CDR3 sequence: CASSAGTVNLREQYF. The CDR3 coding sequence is TGTGCCAGCAGCGCCGGGACAGTTAACCTTAGGGAGCAGTACTTC.

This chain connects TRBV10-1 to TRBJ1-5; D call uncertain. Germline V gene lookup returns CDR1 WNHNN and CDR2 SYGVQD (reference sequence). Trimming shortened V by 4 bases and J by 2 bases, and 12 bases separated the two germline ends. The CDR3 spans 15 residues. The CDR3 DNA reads TGCGCCAGCAGTGGTTGGAGGATGGGCAATCAGCCCCAGCATTTT. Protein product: CASSGWRMGNQPQHF.

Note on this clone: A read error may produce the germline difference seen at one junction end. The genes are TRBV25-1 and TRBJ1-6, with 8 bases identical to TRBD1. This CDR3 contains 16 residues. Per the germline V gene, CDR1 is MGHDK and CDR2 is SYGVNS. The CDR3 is CASSESGQGDNSPLHF. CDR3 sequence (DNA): TGTGCCAGCAGCGAATCAGGACAGGGAGATAATTCACCCCTCCACTTT.

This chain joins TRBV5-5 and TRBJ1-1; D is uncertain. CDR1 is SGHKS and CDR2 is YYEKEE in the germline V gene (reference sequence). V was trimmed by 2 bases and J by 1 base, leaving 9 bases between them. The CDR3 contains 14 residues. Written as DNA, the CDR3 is TGTGCCAGCAGCTTAGAGACTCAGAACACTGAAGCTTTCTTT. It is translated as CASSLETQNTEAFF.

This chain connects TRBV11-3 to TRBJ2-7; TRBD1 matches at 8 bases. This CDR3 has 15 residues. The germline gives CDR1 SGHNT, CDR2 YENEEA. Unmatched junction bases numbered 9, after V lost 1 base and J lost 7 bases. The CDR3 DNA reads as TGTGCCAGCAGCTTAGTAGGCGGACAGGGCGGAGAGCAGTACTTC. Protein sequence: CASSLVGGQGGEQYF.

The chain's CDR3 is CSVRGPYEQYF. The DNA for the CDR3 is TGCAGCGTTCGAGGACCCTACGAGCAGTACTTC. This sequence joins TRBV29-1 and TRBJ2-7; D gene ambiguous. The germline CDR1 and CDR2 sequences are SQVTM and ANQGSEA. The CDR3 is made up of 11 amino acids. V lost 5 bases and J lost 2, with 7 bases in between.

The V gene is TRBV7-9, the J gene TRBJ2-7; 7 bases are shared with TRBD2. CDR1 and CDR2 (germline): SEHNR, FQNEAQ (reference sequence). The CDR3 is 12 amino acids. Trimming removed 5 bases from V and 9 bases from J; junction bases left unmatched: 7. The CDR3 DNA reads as TGTGCCAGCAGCGCCGGACTAGTTGCGCAGTACTTC. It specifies CASSAGLVAQYF.

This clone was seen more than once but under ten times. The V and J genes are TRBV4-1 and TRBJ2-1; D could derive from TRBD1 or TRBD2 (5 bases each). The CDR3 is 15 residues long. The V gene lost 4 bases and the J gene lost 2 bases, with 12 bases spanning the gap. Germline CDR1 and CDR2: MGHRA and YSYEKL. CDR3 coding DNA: TGCGCCAGCAGCCGGAACGGGGCAACCTACAATGAGCAGTTCTTC. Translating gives CASSRNGATYNEQFF.

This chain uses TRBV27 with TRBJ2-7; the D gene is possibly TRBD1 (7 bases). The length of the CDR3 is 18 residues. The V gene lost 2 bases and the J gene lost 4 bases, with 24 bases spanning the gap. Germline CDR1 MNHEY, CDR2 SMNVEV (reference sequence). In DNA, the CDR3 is TGTGCCAGCAGTTTAAAGGGGGACAGAGGTCGAGGGGGGTACGAGCAGTACTTC. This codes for CASSLKGDRGRGGYEQYF.

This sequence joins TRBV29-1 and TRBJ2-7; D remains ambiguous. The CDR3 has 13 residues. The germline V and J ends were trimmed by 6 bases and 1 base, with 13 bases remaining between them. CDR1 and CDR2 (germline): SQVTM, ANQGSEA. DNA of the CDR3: TGCAGCGTCACCCCGAGGTTTTCCTACGAGCAGTACTTC. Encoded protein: CSVTPRFSYEQYF.

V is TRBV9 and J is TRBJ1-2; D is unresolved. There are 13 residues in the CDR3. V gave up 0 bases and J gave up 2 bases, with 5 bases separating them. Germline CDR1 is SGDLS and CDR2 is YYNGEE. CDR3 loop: CASSVDNNYGYTF. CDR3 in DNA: TGTGCCAGCAGCGTAGATAACAACTATGGCTACACCTTC. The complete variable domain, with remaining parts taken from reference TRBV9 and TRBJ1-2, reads DSGVTQTPKHLITATGQRVTLRCSPRSGDLSVYWYQQSLDQGLQFLIQYYNGEERAKGNILERFSAQQFPDLHSELNLSSLELGDSALYFCASSVDNNYGYTFGSGTRLTVV.

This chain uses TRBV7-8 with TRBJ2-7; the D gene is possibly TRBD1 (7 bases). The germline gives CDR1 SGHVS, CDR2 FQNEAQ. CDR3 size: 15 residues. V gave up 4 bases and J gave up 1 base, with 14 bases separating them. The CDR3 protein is CASSSATGTSYEQYF. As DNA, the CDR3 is TGTGCCAGCAGCTCAGCGACAGGGACTTCCTACGAGCAGTACTTC.

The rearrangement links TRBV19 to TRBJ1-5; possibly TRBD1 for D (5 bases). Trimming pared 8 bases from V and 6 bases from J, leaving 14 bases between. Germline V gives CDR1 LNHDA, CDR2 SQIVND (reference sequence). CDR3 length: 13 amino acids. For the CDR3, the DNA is TGTGCCAGTTCGCGGGGGGTAGGTCAGCCCCAGCATTTT. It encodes CASSRGVGQPQHF.

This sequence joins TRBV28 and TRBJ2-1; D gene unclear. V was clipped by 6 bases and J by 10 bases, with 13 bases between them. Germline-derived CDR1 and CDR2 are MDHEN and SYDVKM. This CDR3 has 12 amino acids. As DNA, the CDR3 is TGTGCCAGCAGGCTTACCCTCGGCGAGCAGTTCTTC. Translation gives CASRLTLGEQFF.